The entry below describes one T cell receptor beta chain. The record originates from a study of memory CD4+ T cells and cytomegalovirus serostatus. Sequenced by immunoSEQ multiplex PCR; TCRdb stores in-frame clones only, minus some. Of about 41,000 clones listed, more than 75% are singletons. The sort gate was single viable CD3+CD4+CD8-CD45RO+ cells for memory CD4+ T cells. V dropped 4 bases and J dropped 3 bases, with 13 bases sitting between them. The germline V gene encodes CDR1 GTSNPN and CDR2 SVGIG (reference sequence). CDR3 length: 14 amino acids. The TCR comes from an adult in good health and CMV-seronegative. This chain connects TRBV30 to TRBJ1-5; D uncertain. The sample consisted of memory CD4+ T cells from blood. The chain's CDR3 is CAWNQAGINQPQHF. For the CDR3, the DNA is TGTGCCTGGAACCAGGCCGGGATCAATCAGCCCCAGCATTTT.